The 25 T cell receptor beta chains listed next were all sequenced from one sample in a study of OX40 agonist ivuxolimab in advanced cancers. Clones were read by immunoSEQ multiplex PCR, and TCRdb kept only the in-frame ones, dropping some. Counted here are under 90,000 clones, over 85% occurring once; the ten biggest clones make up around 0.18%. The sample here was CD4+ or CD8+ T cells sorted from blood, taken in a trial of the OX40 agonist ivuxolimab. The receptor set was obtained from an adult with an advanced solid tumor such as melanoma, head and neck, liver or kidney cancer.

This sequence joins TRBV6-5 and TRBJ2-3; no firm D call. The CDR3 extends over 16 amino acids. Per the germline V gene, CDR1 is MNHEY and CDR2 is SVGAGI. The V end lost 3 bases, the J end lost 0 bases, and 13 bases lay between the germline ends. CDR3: CASSYRRYSSTDTQYF. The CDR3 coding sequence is TGTGCCAGCAGTTATCGGCGATACTCTAGCACAGATACGCAGTATTTT.

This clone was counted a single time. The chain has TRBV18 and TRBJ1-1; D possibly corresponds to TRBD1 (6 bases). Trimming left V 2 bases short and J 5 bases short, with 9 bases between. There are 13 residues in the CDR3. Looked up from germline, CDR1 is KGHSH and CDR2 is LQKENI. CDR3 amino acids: CASSPRGWTEAFF. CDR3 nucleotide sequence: TGTGCCAGCTCACCAAGGGGGTGGACTGAAGCTTTCTTT.

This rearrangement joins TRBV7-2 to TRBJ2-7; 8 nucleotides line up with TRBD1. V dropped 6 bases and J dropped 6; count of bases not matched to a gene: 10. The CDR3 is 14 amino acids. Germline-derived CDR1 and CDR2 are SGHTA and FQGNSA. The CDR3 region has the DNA TGTGCCAGCAGTCCCCCGGACAGGGACGTCGAGCAGTACTTC. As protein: CASSPPDRDVEQYF.

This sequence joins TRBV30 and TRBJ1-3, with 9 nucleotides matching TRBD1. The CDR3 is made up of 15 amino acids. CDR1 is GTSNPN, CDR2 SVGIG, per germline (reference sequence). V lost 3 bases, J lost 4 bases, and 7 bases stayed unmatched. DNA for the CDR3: TGTGCCTGGAGCAACCCCGGGACAGGGGGAAACACCATATATTTT. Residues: CAWSNPGTGGNTIYF.

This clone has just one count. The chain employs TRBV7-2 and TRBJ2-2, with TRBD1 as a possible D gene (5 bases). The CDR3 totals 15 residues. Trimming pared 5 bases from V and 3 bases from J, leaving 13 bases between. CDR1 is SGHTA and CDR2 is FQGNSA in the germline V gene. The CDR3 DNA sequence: TGTGCCAGCAGCGGGTATCGCAGGGACACCGGGGAGCTGTTTTTT. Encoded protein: CASSGYRRDTGELFF. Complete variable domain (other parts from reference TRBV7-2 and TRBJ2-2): GAGVSQSPSNKVTEKGKDVELRCDPISGHTALYWYRQSLGQGLEFLIYFQGNSAPDKSGLPSDRFSAERTGGSVSTLTIQRTQQEDSAVYLCASSGYRRDTGELFFGEGSRLTVL.

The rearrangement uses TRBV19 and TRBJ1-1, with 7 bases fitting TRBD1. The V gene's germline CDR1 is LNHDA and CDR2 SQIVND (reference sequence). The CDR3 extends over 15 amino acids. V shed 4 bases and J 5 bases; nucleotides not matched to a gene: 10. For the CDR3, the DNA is TGTGCCAGTAGTAGGAGACAGGGAGTGAGAACTGAAGCTTTCTTT. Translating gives CASSRRQGVRTEAFF.

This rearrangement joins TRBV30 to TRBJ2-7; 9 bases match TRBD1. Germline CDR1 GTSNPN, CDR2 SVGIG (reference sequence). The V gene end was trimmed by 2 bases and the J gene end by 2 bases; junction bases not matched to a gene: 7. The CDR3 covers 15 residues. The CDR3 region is CAWSKPGTGPYEQYF. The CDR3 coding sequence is TGTGCCTGGAGTAAACCCGGGACAGGGCCCTACGAGCAGTACTTC.

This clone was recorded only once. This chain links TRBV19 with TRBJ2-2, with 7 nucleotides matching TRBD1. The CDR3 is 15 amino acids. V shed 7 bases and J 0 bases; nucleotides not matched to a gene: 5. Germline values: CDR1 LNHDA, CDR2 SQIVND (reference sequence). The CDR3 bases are TGTGCCAGTAAAACAGGGGTCGCGAACACCGGGGAGCTGTTTTTT. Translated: CASKTGVANTGELFF.

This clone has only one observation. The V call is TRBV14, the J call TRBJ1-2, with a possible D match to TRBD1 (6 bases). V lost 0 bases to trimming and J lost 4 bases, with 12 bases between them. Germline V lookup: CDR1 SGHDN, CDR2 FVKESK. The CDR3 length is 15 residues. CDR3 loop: CASSQDRQAVYGYTF. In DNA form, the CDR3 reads TGTGCCAGCAGCCAAGATCGACAGGCTGTCTATGGCTACACCTTC.

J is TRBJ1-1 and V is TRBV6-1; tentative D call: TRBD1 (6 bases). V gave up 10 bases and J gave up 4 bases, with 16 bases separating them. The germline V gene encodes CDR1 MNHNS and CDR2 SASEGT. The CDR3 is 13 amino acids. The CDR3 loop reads CATLQGVGTEAFF. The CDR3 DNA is TGTGCCACCTTACAGGGCGTTGGCACTGAAGCTTTCTTT.

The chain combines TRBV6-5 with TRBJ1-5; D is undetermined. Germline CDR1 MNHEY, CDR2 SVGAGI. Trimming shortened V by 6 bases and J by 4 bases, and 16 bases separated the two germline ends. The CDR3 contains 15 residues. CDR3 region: CASSLSSPPNQPQHF. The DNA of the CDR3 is TGTGCCAGCAGCCTCTCGTCCCCACCTAATCAGCCCCAGCATTTT.

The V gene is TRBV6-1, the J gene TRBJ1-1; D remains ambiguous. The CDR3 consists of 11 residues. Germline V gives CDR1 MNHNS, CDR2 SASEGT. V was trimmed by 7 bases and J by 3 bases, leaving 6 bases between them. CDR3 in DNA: TGTGCCAGCATCCGACACACTGAAGCTTTCTTT. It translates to CASIRHTEAFF.

CDR3 loop: CASSSPGRRPYEQYF. The CDR3 coding sequence is TGTGCCAGCAGCTCTCCGGGACGGAGACCCTACGAGCAGTACTTC. The chain links TRBV11-2 to TRBJ2-7, with D perhaps assigned TRBD1 or TRBD2 (5 bases each). From germline, CDR1 is SGHAT and CDR2 FQNNGV. The CDR3 contains 15 residues. Trimming stripped 4 bases from V and 2 bases from J, with 15 bases between.

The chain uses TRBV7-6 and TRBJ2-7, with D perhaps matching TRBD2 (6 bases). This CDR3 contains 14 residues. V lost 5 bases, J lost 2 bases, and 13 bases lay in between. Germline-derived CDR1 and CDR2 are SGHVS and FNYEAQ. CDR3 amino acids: CASSTAGGTYEQYF. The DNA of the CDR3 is TGTGCCAGCAGCACGGCCGGGGGAACCTACGAGCAGTACTTC. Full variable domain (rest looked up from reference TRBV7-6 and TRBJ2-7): GAGVSQSPRYKVTKRGQDVALRCDPISGHVSLYWYRQALGQGPEFLTYFNYEAQQDKSGLPNDRFSAERPEGSISTLTIQRTEQRDSAMYRCASSTAGGTYEQYFGPGTRLTVT.

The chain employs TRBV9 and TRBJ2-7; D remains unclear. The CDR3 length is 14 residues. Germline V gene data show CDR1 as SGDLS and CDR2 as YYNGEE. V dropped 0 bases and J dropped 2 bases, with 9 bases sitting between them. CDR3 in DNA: TGTGCCAGCAGCGTAGCTCTCAGTCCCTACGAGCAGTACTTC. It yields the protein CASSVALSPYEQYF.

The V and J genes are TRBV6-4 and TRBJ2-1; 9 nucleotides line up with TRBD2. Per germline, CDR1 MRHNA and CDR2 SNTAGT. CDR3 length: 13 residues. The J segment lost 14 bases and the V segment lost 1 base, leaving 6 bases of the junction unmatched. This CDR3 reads CASSDFSGTSKFF. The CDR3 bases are TGTGCCAGCAGTGACTTCTCCGGGACTAGCAAGTTCTTC.

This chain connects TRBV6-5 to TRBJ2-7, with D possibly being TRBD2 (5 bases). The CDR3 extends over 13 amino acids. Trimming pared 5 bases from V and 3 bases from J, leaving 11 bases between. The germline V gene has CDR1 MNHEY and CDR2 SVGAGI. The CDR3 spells CASSAGNRYEQYF. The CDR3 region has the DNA TGTGCCAGCAGTGCCGGGAACCGCTACGAGCAGTACTTC.

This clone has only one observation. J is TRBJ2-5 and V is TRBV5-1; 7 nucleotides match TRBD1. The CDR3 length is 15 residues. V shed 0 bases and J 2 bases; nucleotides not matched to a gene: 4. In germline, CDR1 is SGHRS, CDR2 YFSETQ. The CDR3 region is CASSLGQGVQETQYF. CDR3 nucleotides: TGCGCCAGCAGCTTGGGGCAGGGGGTTCAAGAGACCCAGTACTTC. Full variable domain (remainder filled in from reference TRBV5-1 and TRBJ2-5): KAGVTQTPRYLIKTRGQQVTLSCSPISGHRSVSWYQQTPGQGLQFLFEYFSETQRNKGNFPGRFSGRQFSNSRSEMNVSTLELGDSALYLCASSLGQGVQETQYFGPGTRLLVL.

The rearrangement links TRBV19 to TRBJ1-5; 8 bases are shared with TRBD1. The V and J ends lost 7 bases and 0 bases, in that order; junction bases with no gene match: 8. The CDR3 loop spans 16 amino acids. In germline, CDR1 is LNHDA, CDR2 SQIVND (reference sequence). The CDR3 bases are TGTGCCAGTAAAACCGGGACAGGATATAGCAATCAGCCCCAGCATTTT. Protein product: CASKTGTGYSNQPQHF.

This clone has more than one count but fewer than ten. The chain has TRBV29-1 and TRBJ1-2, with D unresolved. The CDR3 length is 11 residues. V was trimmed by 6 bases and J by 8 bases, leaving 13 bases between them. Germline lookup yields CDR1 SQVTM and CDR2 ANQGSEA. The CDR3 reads CSVGSPGGYTF. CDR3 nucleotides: TGCAGCGTGGGAAGCCCCGGGGGCTACACCTTC.

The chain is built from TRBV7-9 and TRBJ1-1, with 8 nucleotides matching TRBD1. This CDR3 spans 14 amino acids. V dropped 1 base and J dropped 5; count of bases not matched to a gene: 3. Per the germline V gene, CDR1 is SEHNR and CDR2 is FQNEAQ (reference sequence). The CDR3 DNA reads TGTGCCAGCAGCTTAGGCAGGGACAGGACTGAAGCTTTCTTT. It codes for CASSLGRDRTEAFF.

CDR3 in DNA: TGTGCCTGGAGCCGGGACATGAATGAAAAACTGTTTTTT. Its translation is CAWSRDMNEKLFF. This chain connects TRBV30 to TRBJ1-4, with D perhaps TRBD1 (6 bases). The CDR3 is 13 residues long. The germline V gene encodes CDR1 GTSNPN and CDR2 SVGIG (reference sequence). Trimming took off 3 bases at V and 5 bases at J, with 10 bases between the two ends.

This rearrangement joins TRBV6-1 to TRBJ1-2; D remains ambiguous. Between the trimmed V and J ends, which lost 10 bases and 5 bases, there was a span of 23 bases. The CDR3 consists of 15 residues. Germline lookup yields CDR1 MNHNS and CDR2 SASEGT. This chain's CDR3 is CATAVRGGSGYGYTF. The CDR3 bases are TGTGCCACAGCGGTCCGGGGAGGGTCGGGATATGGCTACACCTTC.

The CDR3 sequence is CATSRDRAVTQETQYF. CDR3 nucleotide sequence: TGTGCCACCAGCAGAGATCGTGCGGTGACCCAAGAGACCCAGTACTTC. The chain carries TRBV15 and TRBJ2-5; D gene uncertain. The V end lost 0 bases, the J end lost 1 base, and 12 bases lay between the germline ends. The germline V gene has CDR1 LNHNV and CDR2 YYDKDF (reference sequence). CDR3 length: 16 residues.

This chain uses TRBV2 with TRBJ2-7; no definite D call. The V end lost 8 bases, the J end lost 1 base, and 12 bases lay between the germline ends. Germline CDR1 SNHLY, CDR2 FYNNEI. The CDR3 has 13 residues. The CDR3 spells CASWDGRSYEQYF. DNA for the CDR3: TGTGCCAGCTGGGATGGCCGATCCTACGAGCAGTACTTC.